These T cell receptor beta chains were read from a single sample in a study of T cells in Graves' hyperthyroidism and ophthalmopathy. TCRdb independently ran MiXCR on the multiplex PCR reads; one entry per CDR3 protein. Seen here are about 360,000 distinct CDR3 sequences, just under 25% observed once, and the top ten hold around 70%. The sequencing input was blood. All receptors come from a man aged 45-65 years with Graves' hyperthyroidism. The conserved cysteine and the conserved F or W are not part of the CDR3 here. A D gene is named only where the DNA matches it firmly.

TRBJ2-3	.	TRBV27	ASTTRNPPETDTQY
TRBJ2-1	TRBD2	TRBV29-1	SVGTSGGTSYNEQF
TRBJ2-5	.	TRBV6-1	ASSNSGRAKGTQY
TRBJ2-7	.	TRBV6-5	ASSYGDEQY
TRBJ1-1	.	TRBV13	ASSFRESGTEAF
TRBJ2-5	.	TRBV30	AWSVSRTVRWETQY
TRBJ2-3	TRBD2	TRBV5-1	ASSHTGTSGDTQY
TRBJ2-7	TRBD2	TRBV3-1	ASNPSGNSYEQY
TRBJ2-7	TRBD2	TRBV13	ASSARGLAGSSYEQY
TRBJ1-1	.	TRBV30	AWSEGRRPPSAF
TRBJ2-1	TRBD2	TRBV11-3	ASSLELGLAGGGEQF
TRBJ2-1	.	TRBV14	ASSPIGPPWDEQF
TRBJ2-1	TRBD2	TRBV20-1	SARDFSPRLAGIDNEQF
TRBJ1-1	.	TRBV5-1	ASSWAGDGTEAF
TRBJ1-3	.	TRBV12-3/TRBV12-4	ASKMSQGPFSGNTIY
TRBJ1-1	.	TRBV6-1	ASSEYGGDTEAF